This T cell receptor (beta chain) originates from a study of spatial heterogeneity in lung cancer. Study overall: Donation came from roughly 72 patients with untreated early-stage non-small cell lung cancer. Within raw reads, each unique TCR and UMI combination appeared on average more than ten times.

Time point: blood at routine non-recurrence follow-up after resection. No cell sorting; template was whole RNA from tumor, lung tissue or PBMC. The sample holds many counts of this clonotype. TCRdb re-called the 5' RACE reads through MiXCR, storing one row per CDR3 protein. The sample has around 70,000 distinct CDR3 sequences, 7.5% to 10% seen once; the top ten hold 1.9%. Looked up from germline, CDR1 is KGHDR and CDR2 is SFDVKD. Trimming cost V 7 bases and J 6 bases, with 15 bases left between them. This CDR3 is 13 amino acids long. The TCR originated in a female donor with early-stage non-small cell lung cancer. Material: PBMCs, obtained at follow-up. V gene TRBV24-1 combines with J gene TRBJ2-7, with TRBD1 as a possible D gene (6 bases). The CDR3 region has the DNA TGTGCCACCAGACACGCGACAGGCACCGAGCAGTACTTC. Translating gives CATRHATGTEQYF.